Here is one TCR beta chain with its context. What it binds is not known. Between the trimmed V and J ends, which lost 6 bases and 7 bases, there was a span of 16 bases. Germline V gene lookup returns CDR1 SNHLY and CDR2 FYNNEI. The CDR3 extends over 14 amino acids. These data are taken from a study of shared clonotypes between healthy human individuals. Notes on the study in general: Estimated richness was generally greater in naive than memory subsets.

Measured with immunoSEQ multiplex PCR; TCRdb has only the in-frame clones, and not every one. The sample has 190,000 or so clones; approximately 61% are singletons. The split of CD4+ cells yielded CD45RA+ naive and CD45RA-negative memory subsets. This clonotype originated in a man aged 30 to 39 in good health. Sequencing was performed on memory CD4+ T cells sorted from blood. Sample subset: CD45RA-negative fraction. The V call is TRBV2, the J call TRBJ1-5; a possible D gene is TRBD1 (6 bases). CDR3 loop: CASSPEGGGQPQHF. CDR3 in DNA: TGTGCCAGCAGCCCCGAGGGGGGCGGGCAGCCCCAGCATTTT.